This T cell receptor (beta chain) is drawn from a study of vaccination and CD4 T cells after COVID-19. Study summary: Drawing of post-COVID samples took place a median around 110 days after diagnosis (range 35 to 161).

Points from the study as a whole: 304 of 307 vaccine-specific clones from convalescent patients were spike mono-reactive.

In germline, CDR1 is MNHEY, CDR2 SMNVEV (reference sequence). Trimming left V 6 bases short and J 3 bases short, with 5 bases between. The CDR3 totals 12 residues. Treatment of the sample: roughly 10-day PBMC culture with coronavirus spike peptide pools or control peptides (ViraFEST assay). Peptide pool stimulation in ViraFEST expanded antigen-specific T cells, whose TCRs were then sequenced. Half the medium was replaced with fresh IL-2 medium on days 3 and 7. CD4+ T cells that had been cultured provided DNA sequenced with the Oncomine TCR Beta short-read assay. TCRdb reprocessed the PCR reads with MiXCR, giving one entry per CDR3 protein. The repertoire holds fewer than 20,000 distinct CDR3 sequences, with approximately 52% as singletons. As for this clonotype: Its specificity is unknown.

This receptor was taken from a human donor who had recovered from COVID-19. This rearrangement joins TRBV27 to TRBJ2-2; D not resolved. The sample comprised CD4+ T cells from blood, cultured in vitro. The CDR3 is CASRGYTGELFF. As DNA, the CDR3 is TGTGCCAGCAGAGGATACACCGGGGAGCTGTTTTTT.